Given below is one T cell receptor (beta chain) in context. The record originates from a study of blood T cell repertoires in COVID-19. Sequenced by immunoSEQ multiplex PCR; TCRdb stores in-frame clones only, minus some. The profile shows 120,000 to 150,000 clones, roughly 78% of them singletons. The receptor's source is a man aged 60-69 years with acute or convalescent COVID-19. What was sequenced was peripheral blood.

The CDR3 spells CASTLRTYNEQFF. For the CDR3, the DNA is TGTGCCAGCACCCTCAGGACTTACAATGAGCAGTTCTTC. V usage is TRBV6-6 and J usage is TRBJ2-1, with D maybe TRBD2 (5 bases). CDR1 and CDR2 (germline): MNHNY, SVGAGI (reference sequence). Trimming removed 7 bases from V and 4 bases from J, with 11 bases in between. This CDR3 is built from 13 residues.